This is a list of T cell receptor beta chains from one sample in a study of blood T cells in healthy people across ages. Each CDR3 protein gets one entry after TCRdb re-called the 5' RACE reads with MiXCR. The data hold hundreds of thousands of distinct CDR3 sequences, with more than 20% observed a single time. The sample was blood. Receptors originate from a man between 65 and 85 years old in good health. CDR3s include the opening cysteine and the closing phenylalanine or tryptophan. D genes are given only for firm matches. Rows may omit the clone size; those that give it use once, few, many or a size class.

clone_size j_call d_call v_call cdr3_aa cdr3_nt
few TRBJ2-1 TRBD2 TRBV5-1 CASSQNSGRFNEQFF TGCGCCAGCAGCCAGAATAGCGGGAGGTTCAATGAGCAGTTCTTC
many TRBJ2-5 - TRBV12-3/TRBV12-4 CASSLALYVGPETQYF TGTGCCAGCAGTTTAGCCCTATACGTGGGTCCTGAGACCCAGTACTTC
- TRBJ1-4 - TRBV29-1 CSVEGGYEKLFF TGCAGCGTTGAAGGGGGTTACGAAAAACTGTTTTTT
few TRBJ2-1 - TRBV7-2 CASSLASETHYNEQFF TGTGCCAGCAGCTTAGCCTCAGAGACCCACTACAATGAGCAGTTCTTC
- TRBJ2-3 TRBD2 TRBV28 CASTETTSGRSGTDTQYF TGTGCCAGCACCGAAACGACTAGCGGGAGATCTGGCACAGATACGCAGTATTTT
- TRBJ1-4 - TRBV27 CASSLGSTSEKLFF TGTGCCAGCAGCTTGGGATCGACGAGTGAAAAACTGTTTTTT
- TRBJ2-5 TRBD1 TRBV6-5 CASSYRPGTGNQETQYF TGTGCCAGCAGTTACCGACCCGGGACAGGGAACCAAGAGACCCAGTACTTC
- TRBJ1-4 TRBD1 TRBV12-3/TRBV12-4 CASSKRGGEQNEKLFF TGTGCCAGCAGCAAACGAGGGGGCGAACAGAATGAAAAACTGTTTTTT
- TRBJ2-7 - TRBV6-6 CASSYVDEQYF TGTGCCAGCAGTTACGTTGACGAGCAGTACTTC
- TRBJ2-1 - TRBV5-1 CASSTDDRTYSYNEQFF TGCGCCAGCAGCACGGATGACAGGACTTACTCCTACAATGAGCAGTTCTTC
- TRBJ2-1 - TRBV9 CASSVETISNEQFF TGTGCCAGCAGCGTAGAGACTATCTCCAATGAGCAGTTCTTC